Given below is one T cell receptor beta chain in context. What antigen it recognizes has not been identified. Base qualities are not provided; no much larger clone lies one nucleotide away. This record comes from a study of regulatory T cells in long-lasting Graves disease (dated by TCRdb to about 2021). Study-wide context: Persistent Graves' disease was defined as persistently positive TSH receptor autoantibodies together with antithyroid drug treatment for over 5 years. Patients with persistent Graves' disease were compared with patients with newly diagnosed Graves' disease using TCR sequencing and RNA sequencing of peripheral blood. The study was registered as a clinical trial and conducted in China. TCR sequencing covered roughly 13 persistent and around 20 newly diagnosed Graves' disease patients, some 33 samples in total. Antithyroid drugs had been taken for about 9.7 years on average by persistent Graves' disease patients in the clinical cohort. What the research found in general, with its limitations: Lower TCR Shannon entropy and fewer highly expanded clones were observed in persistent Graves' disease patients than in newly diagnosed patients, which suggested clonal expansion. Only the TCR beta chain was sequenced and analyzed. Peripheral blood alone was examined, since thyroid tissue, which constituted the primary lesion, could not be accessed. As a limitation, the authors acknowledged that the small sample size may reduce accuracy. Preferential use of TRBV28, TRBJ1-2 and TRBJ2-5 was observed in persistent disease, whereas TRBV20-1 and TRBJ2-1 were favored in newly diagnosed disease. A larger number of public clonotypes was shared among persistent patients (more than 2,500) than among newly diagnosed patients (roughly 980).

Receptor libraries were prepared by multiplex PCR. This sample was sequenced with an Illumina HiSeq 4000. CDR3 regions were amplified by Arm-PCR with iRepertoire HTBI primers to construct TCR beta libraries. PCR products were gel purified before sequencing. The paper's processing steps were these. Gene usage analysis of CDR3 amino acid clonotypes used the 55 to 65 TRBV and fewer than 15 TRBJ segments found across samples. Filtered high-quality paired reads were merged into contigs using COPE and FqMerger. BLAST was used to align contigs to the IMGT TRBV, TRBD and TRBJ reference genes, and CDR3 was defined following IMGT. Any clonotype with a frequency above 0.1% was counted as a highly expanded clone. Shannon entropy served as the measure of repertoire diversity, while the Gini coefficient captured V-J evenness. Public clonotypes were defined as clonotypes shared by more than one individual. In TCRdb, the public reads were trimmed at Q25 with fastp and aligned with MiXCR, with productive beta chains retained. Each entry merges the rows of one CDR3 protein and shows their most common DNA and genes. None of the V and J calls come from the authors' own analysis; TCRdb made them. The sample table holds 250,000 to 300,000 distinct CDR3 sequences, of which around 21% were seen once. The top ten hold about 61% of the sample.

The germline V gene (reference sequence) gives CDR1 as SEHNR and CDR2 as FQNEAQ. Including the terminal cysteine and phenylalanine, the CDR3 comprises 18 residues. Just CDR3 DNA is preserved here, 54 bases in frame from base 1. Trimming removed 5 bases from V and 1 base from J, leaving 18 bases between the germline ends. What this sample's time point label stands for: persistent/refractory GD, antithyroid drugs over 5 years with positive TRAb. RNA was extracted from PBMCs in TRIzol for both TCR sequencing and RNA sequencing. The diagnosis of Graves' disease followed American Thyroid Association guidelines. Patients for the study were recruited at an endocrinology department in Xi'an, China. Each patient gave approximately 9.7 milliliters of peripheral blood, collected in an EDTA anticoagulant tube. PBMCs were isolated by Ficoll Paque Plus density gradient separation without further T cell sorting. An Agilent 2100 Bioanalyzer and agarose gel were used to check RNA quality, while a NanoDrop 2000 measured RNA concentration.

The material sequenced was peripheral blood mononuclear cells (PBMCs), taken when the disease was refractory, from a patient treated with antithyroid drugs. The receptor was derived from a female donor with Graves disease. This sequence uses TRBV7-9 and TRBJ2-6; matching of 6 bases hints at TRBD1 as the D gene. This receptor carries the CDR3 CASSPDGQLSSGANVLTF. The sequenced DNA: TGTGCCAGCAGCCCGGATGGACAGCTTAGTTCTGGGGCCAACGTCCTGACTTTC.